Below are 18 T cell receptor beta chains sequenced from a single sample in a study of blood T cells in healthy people across ages (dated by TCRdb to about 2015). Receptor libraries were prepared by 5' RACE. This sample was sequenced with an Illumina HiSeq 2500. The second PCR ran for about 6 to 12 cycles and used a J-beta primer mix along with a sample-barcoded 5' primer. The public reads were reprocessed in TCRdb via fastp at Q25 and MiXCR, keeping in-frame beta chains. Rows with a matching CDR3 protein are joined into one entry that keeps the most common DNA and genes. The sample yields hundreds of thousands of distinct CDR3 sequences; roughly 31% were counted once. Around 16% of the sample belongs to the ten largest clones. Sequencing was carried out using blood. These receptors were collected from a woman older than 75 in good health.

This clonotype was counted many times. This sequence joins TRBV9 and TRBJ1-4; 11 bases agree with TRBD1. The CDR3 is 17 amino acids. Germline CDR1 SGDLS, CDR2 YYNGEE. V was clipped by 4 bases and J by 4 bases; unmatched bases: 9. The CDR3 region is CASSLRTGGIGNEKLFF. The CDR3 DNA reads as TGTGCCAGCAGCTTAAGGACAGGGGGCATCGGTAATGAAAAACTGTTTTTT.

This clonotype turned up a few times. This chain joins TRBV7-9 and TRBJ1-2; TRBD1 might be the D (5 bases). CDR1 and CDR2 (germline): SEHNR, FQNEAQ (reference sequence). Deletions cut 4 bases from V and 8 bases from J, with 14 bases between. The CDR3 contains 13 residues. This CDR3 is CASSSYQGAGYTF. The CDR3 DNA sequence: TGTGCCAGCAGCTCATATCAGGGAGCCGGCTACACCTTC.

This clonotype came up a few times. A much larger clone differs by one base, so this may be a read error. The J gene is TRBJ2-5, the V gene TRBV7-3, with D maybe TRBD2 (6 bases). Trimming removed 5 bases from V and 11 bases from J, with 18 bases in between. Germline CDR1 and CDR2: SGHTA and FQGTGA. This CDR3 region has 13 residues. The CDR3 protein is CASSLTQGGEQYF. DNA for the CDR3: TGTGCCAGCAGCCTTACCCAGGGAGGTGAGCAGTACTTC.

This clonotype was observed at least ten times. The chain combines TRBV5-1 with TRBJ1-2; possible D gene TRBD1, 5 bases. CDR1 and CDR2 from the germline V gene are SGHRS and YFSETQ. V gave up 0 bases and J gave up 7 bases, with 7 bases separating them. This CDR3 comprises 12 residues. The CDR3 region is CASSLEGVGYTF. In DNA form, the CDR3 reads TGCGCCAGCAGCTTGGAAGGGGTTGGCTACACCTTC.

In its sample, this clonotype was seen many times. This chain connects TRBV29-1 to TRBJ2-7; 8 nucleotides match TRBD1. The CDR3 is 13 amino acids. Germline V gene lookup returns CDR1 SQVTM and CDR2 ANQGSEA. The V segment lost 4 bases and the J segment 5 bases; nucleotides outside the gene matches: 7. CDR3 sequence reads: CSVGQGRWNEQYF. The CDR3 DNA sequence: TGCAGCGTTGGACAGGGGAGGTGGAACGAGCAGTACTTC.

This clonotype was counted only a few times. Written as DNA, the CDR3 is TGCAGTGCTTCTTCTATGCGGACTGAAGCTTTCTTT. This gives the protein CSASSMRTEAFF. The V gene is TRBV20-1, the J gene TRBJ1-1; D gene uncertain. Germline V lookup: CDR1 DFQATT, CDR2 SNEGSKA (reference sequence). V gave up 5 bases and J gave up 5 bases, with 12 bases separating them. This CDR3 has 12 residues.

CDR3 region: CSARTAGRRSSPLHF. The DNA of the CDR3 is TGCAGTGCTAGAACCGCCGGGCGCCGTAGCTCACCCCTCCACTTT. V usage is TRBV20-1 and J usage is TRBJ1-6; D unclear. The CDR3 length is 15 residues. The germline CDR1 and CDR2 sequences are DFQATT and SNEGSKA (reference sequence). Trimming removed 2 bases at V and 10 bases at J, with 18 bases between.

Turning to this clonotype: A much larger clonotype is one base distant, so this may be a read error. The V call is TRBV5-1, the J call TRBJ2-1, with 12 bases identical to TRBD2. Germline V gene lookup returns CDR1 SGHRS and CDR2 YFSETQ. There are 16 residues in the CDR3. CDR3 in amino acids: CASSLAPSGGDNGQFF. The CDR3 bases are TGCGCCAGCAGCTTGGCCCCTAGCGGGGGGGACAATGGGCAGTTCTTC.

This clonotype was picked up many times. The chain links TRBV20-1 to TRBJ1-5; D ambiguous. Looked up from germline, CDR1 is DFQATT and CDR2 is SNEGSKA (reference sequence). The CDR3 is 16 amino acids. Trimming left V 4 bases short and J 0 bases short, with 16 bases between. CDR3 sequence: CSATTGSGGSNQPQHF. In DNA, the CDR3 is TGCAGTGCTACTACCGGGTCCGGAGGTAGCAATCAGCCCCAGCATTTT.

A few counts support this clonotype. A much larger clone is a single base away; this may be a read error. The chain uses TRBV19 and TRBJ2-1, with 9 bases aligning to TRBD1. The J call may be mistaken, given a closer DNA end match to TRBJ2-7. CDR3 size: 15 residues. The germline V gene encodes CDR1 LNHDA and CDR2 SQIVND (reference sequence). CDR3 region: CASIPDRGSYNEQYF. DNA for the CDR3: TGTGCCAGTATCCCGGACAGGGGATCCTACAATGAGCAGTACTTC.

Regarding this clonotype: A much larger clone differs by one base, so this may be a read error. The chain couples TRBV20-1 to TRBJ1-1; TRBD1 is a possible D gene (5 bases). V was clipped by 3 bases and J by 3 bases, with 17 bases between them. The CDR3 extends over 15 amino acids. The germline V gene encodes CDR1 DFQATT and CDR2 SNEGSKA (reference sequence). The CDR3 DNA reads as TGCAGTGCTAGGAGCGGCGGGACGGCCGACACTGAAGCTTTCTTT. This translates into CSARSGGTADTEAFF.

This clonotype was counted only a few times. The V call is TRBV5-1, the J call TRBJ2-3, with TRBD2 matching over 8 bases. CDR1 is SGHRS, CDR2 YFSETQ, per germline. The CDR3 covers 17 residues. V dropped 0 bases and J dropped 3; count of bases not matched to a gene: 9. The CDR3 protein is CASSLAGPGGRTDTQYF. The DNA of the CDR3 is TGCGCCAGCAGCTTGGCCGGGCCGGGGGGGCGGACAGATACGCAGTATTTT.

The chain combines TRBV29-1 with TRBJ1-1; D remains ambiguous. This CDR3 spans 12 amino acids. With 2 bases removed from V and 2 bases from J, the gap between germline ends came to 6 bases. Germline CDR1 and CDR2: SQVTM and ANQGSEA. This CDR3 is CSVEQANTEAFF. The CDR3 nucleotides are TGCAGCGTTGAACAGGCTAACACTGAAGCTTTCTTT.

This clonotype appeared many times. This chain joins TRBV5-6 and TRBJ2-1, with D uncertain. CDR1 and CDR2 from the germline V gene are SGHDT and YYEEEE. The CDR3 runs to 16 residues. V gave up 1 base and J gave up 3 bases, with 14 bases separating them. CDR3 region: CASSLWAPLYYNEQFF. CDR3 coding DNA: TGTGCCAGCAGCTTGTGGGCACCCCTATACTACAATGAGCAGTTCTTC.

The sample holds many counts of this clonotype. The chain couples TRBV9 to TRBJ2-1; D tentatively fits TRBD1 or TRBD2 (5 bases each). The CDR3 has 14 residues. Germline lookup yields CDR1 SGDLS and CDR2 YYNGEE. Trimming removed 4 bases from V and 7 bases from J, with 15 bases in between. CDR3 nucleotide sequence: TGTGCCAGCAGCCCAGGGACCACCGGGAATGAGCAGTTCTTC. Protein product: CASSPGTTGNEQFF. Full variable domain (rest looked up from reference TRBV9 and TRBJ2-1): DSGVTQTPKHLITATGQRVTLRCSPRSGDLSVYWYQQSLDQGLQFLIQYYNGEERAKGNILERFSAQQFPDLHSELNLSSLELGDSALYFCASSPGTTGNEQFFGPGTRLTVL.

This clonotype was counted between two and nine times. The rearrangement links TRBV4-1 to TRBJ1-4, with D hard to call. The V gene lost 4 bases and the J gene lost 0 bases, with 12 bases spanning the gap. This CDR3 region has 16 residues. Germline values: CDR1 MGHRA, CDR2 YSYEKL. CDR3 sequence (DNA): TGCGCCAGCAGCCCCATCCCCAAGGCAACTAATGAAAAACTGTTTTTT. Protein product: CASSPIPKATNEKLFF.

About this clonotype itself: A read error may explain this, as a much larger clone is one base away. The rearrangement links TRBV7-2 to TRBJ2-5; D is unresolved. Trimming shortened V by 4 bases and J by 0 bases, and 9 bases separated the two germline ends. This CDR3 spans 14 amino acids. The germline V gene has CDR1 SGHTA and CDR2 FQGNSA. The CDR3 sequence: CTSSYTRDQETQYF. CDR3 nucleotide sequence: TGTACCAGCAGCTACACCCGGGACCAAGAGACCCAGTACTTC.

The chain joins TRBV19 to TRBJ2-1, with a possible D match to TRBD2 (5 bases). This CDR3 has 13 residues. Germline V gene lookup returns CDR1 LNHDA and CDR2 SQIVND (reference sequence). V was clipped by 5 bases and J by 6 bases, with 11 bases between them. CDR3 DNA: TGTGCCAGTAGTGCCGGACGGGGCAATGAGCAGTTCTTC. Translating gives CASSAGRGNEQFF.